A single sample is the source of the 6 T cell receptor beta chains below, sequenced in a study of human T cells and chemical hapten exposure. MiXCR was run by TCRdb on the RACE reads, yielding one entry per CDR3 protein. The sample has tens of thousands of distinct CDR3 sequences, 7.5% to 8% seen once. Regarding time point: pre-sensitization, week 0. Treatment here: therapeutic diphenylcyclopropenone sensitization with weekly scalp DPC. The sequences come from whole blood, collected in connection with sensitization to the hapten diphenylcyclopropenone (DPC). The origin of the receptors is a woman in her forties or fifties with alopecia areata. Some clones in this sample may be carry-over from other donors' samples.

This clonotype came up many times. V and J are TRBV7-8 and TRBJ1-5; 8 bases are shared with TRBD1. Germline V lookup: CDR1 SGHVS, CDR2 FQNEAQ. After removal of 5 bases from V and 7 bases from J, the junction contained 4 bases not matched to a gene. There are 13 residues in the CDR3. The CDR3 spells CASSDRGLQPQHF. DNA of the CDR3: TGTGCCAGCAGCGACAGGGGCCTACAGCCCCAGCATTTT.

The sample holds many counts of this clonotype. The chain carries TRBV4-2 and TRBJ2-2; 13 nucleotides agree with TRBD2. Germline V gene data show CDR1 as LGHNA and CDR2 as YNFKEQ. The CDR3 has 20 residues. Unmatched junction bases numbered 11, after V lost 4 bases and J lost 0 bases. This chain's CDR3 is CASSRQRSGLAGANTGELFF. CDR3 nucleotide sequence: TGTGCCAGCAGCCGCCAAAGGAGCGGACTAGCGGGGGCGAACACCGGGGAGCTGTTTTTT.

CDR3 region: CASSSQGYSNQPQHF. The CDR3 nucleotides are TGTGCCAGCAGCTCACAGGGGTATAGCAATCAGCCCCAGCATTTT. The chain is built from TRBV6-5 and TRBJ1-5, with 7 bases matching TRBD1. The V gene's germline CDR1 is MNHEY and CDR2 SVGAGI. The V gene end was trimmed by 6 bases and the J gene end by 0 bases; junction bases not matched to a gene: 5. CDR3 length equals 15 residues.

This clonotype was seen more than once but under ten times. The genes are TRBV6-5 and TRBJ2-2, with no clear D. The CDR3 totals 14 residues. Germline CDR1 and CDR2: MNHEY and SVGAGI. V was cut by 2 bases and J by 5 bases, with 9 bases left in between. The CDR3 nucleotides read TGTGCCAGCAGTTACGGTGGATTGACCGGGGAGCTGTTTTTT. It encodes CASSYGGLTGELFF.

This clonotype was seen repeatedly, ten times or more. Here the CDR3 reads CASRSDRTSKAFF. In nucleotides, the CDR3 is TGTGCCAGCAGATCAGACAGGACCTCTAAAGCTTTCTTT. The chain carries TRBV6-5 and TRBJ1-1; TRBD1 is a possible D gene (6 bases). The germline gives CDR1 MNHEY, CDR2 SVGAGI. This CDR3 has 13 amino acids. Trimming pared 6 bases from V and 9 bases from J, leaving 17 bases between.

With regard to this clonotype: Just one base apart from a much larger clone, this may be a read error. The rearrangement uses TRBV6-6 and TRBJ2-7; 7 bases map to TRBD2. The CDR3 runs 12 residues. V lost 6 bases and J lost 7; bases outside the gene matches: 6. Germline CDR1 reads MNHNY; CDR2 reads SVGAGI (reference sequence). The CDR3 spells CASREAGEEQYF. The CDR3 DNA follows: TGTGCCAGCAGGGAGGCGGGGGAGGAGCAGTACTTC.